This T cell receptor beta chain originates from a study of blood T cell repertoires in COVID-19. Study summary: The United States, Italy and Spain provided the acute and convalescent COVID-19 samples. In each case, the material was cDNA or gDNA derived from T cells, B-cell-depleted T cells, or PBMCs.

The authors' processing: Using reference gene primer amplification, nucleated cell counts were estimated. Libraries were prepared by immunoSEQ multiplex PCR; TCRdb keeps only in-frame clonotypes and omits some of them. D and trimming were read from the DNA, whereas the V and J calls and clone size are those reported in that table. The sample has around 430,000 clones, approximately 87% seen once. Cohort 3 donors counted as recovered after two negative PCRs, clearance, or resolved symptoms. This CDR3 comprises 15 residues. The V gene end was trimmed by 5 bases and the J gene end by 2 bases; junction bases not matched to a gene: 9. CDR1 and CDR2 from the germline V gene are GTSNPN and SVGIG (reference sequence).

The clonotype was recovered from a woman between 50 and 59 years old who had recovered from COVID-19. Material: PBMCs or T cells enriched from blood (not recorded which). The chain employs TRBV30 and TRBJ2-3, with TRBD2 identical over 8 bases. The CDR3 coding sequence is TGTGCCTGGGGCCGGCTAGCGGGTTTCACAGATACGCAGTATTTT. This sequence encodes CAWGRLAGFTDTQYF.